This T cell receptor (beta chain) emerged from a study of CD8 T cells in Susac syndrome. The RNA input was about 0.45 to 1 ug, and it was reverse transcribed with random hexamers. TCR beta CDR3 was amplified by immunoSEQ covering 54 Vbeta and 13 Jbeta. TCRdb ran MiXCR on the immunoSEQ multiplex PCR reads and lists one entry per CDR3 protein. The table records roughly 120,000 distinct CDR3 sequences, approximately 95% of them present only once. Sequencing of TCR beta was carried out in blood CD8+ and CD4+ T cells. The CD8+ and CD4+ T cells were negatively isolated, with the TEMRA cells enriched by FACS. Germline V gene lookup returns CDR1 KGHDR and CDR2 SFDVKD. This CDR3 is built from 18 residues. The ends were cut back, 1 base at V and 0 bases at J, with 12 bases in the middle.

J is TRBJ2-6 and V is TRBV24-1, with D tentatively TRBD2 (6 bases). The clonotype originates from a human donor with multiple sclerosis. Sequenced sample: CD8+ T cells from PBMCs. CDR3 in amino acids: CATSDFQAGRSGANVLTF. In nucleotides, the CDR3 is TGTGCCACCAGTGATTTCCAAGCGGGTCGCTCTGGGGCCAACGTCCTGACTTTC.